One and the same sample provided the 21 T cell receptor beta chains below, sequenced in a study of long-term antiretroviral therapy in people with HIV. Sequencing relied on immunoSEQ assay v3.0, run at survey level. Libraries were prepared by immunoSEQ multiplex PCR; TCRdb keeps only in-frame clonotypes and omits some of them. The repertoire consists of tens of thousands of clones, with around 77% occurring once and the leading ten covering 9% to 15%. Sequenced here: unsorted PBMCs, sampled less than 1.8 years before starting antiretroviral therapy. These receptors were obtained from a woman between 35 and 50 years old with HIV.

The chain links TRBV19 to TRBJ2-3, with TRBD1 matching over 9 bases. The V gene end was trimmed by 7 bases and the J gene end by 6 bases; junction bases not matched to a gene: 20. The CDR3 is 18 residues long. Germline CDR1 reads LNHDA; CDR2 reads SQIVND (reference sequence). The CDR3 reads CASTGYSGTGTSGDTQYF. The CDR3 DNA sequence: TGTGCCAGTACGGGATATTCCGGGACAGGGACTTCGGGGGATACGCAGTATTTT.

This clone appeared once. The V and J genes are TRBV11-2 and TRBJ2-7; TRBD2 aligns across 10 bases. Germline trimming cut 3 bases from V and 0 bases from J; bases unmatched to any gene: 2. CDR3 size: 15 residues. Germline assignment: CDR1 SGHAT and CDR2 FQNNGV. This chain's CDR3 is CASSLASGGSYEQYF. DNA for the CDR3: TGTGCCAGCAGCTTGGCTAGCGGGGGCTCCTACGAGCAGTACTTC.

The gene calls are TRBV19 and TRBJ1-6; no definite D call. In germline, CDR1 is LNHDA, CDR2 SQIVND (reference sequence). The CDR3 extends over 14 amino acids. Between the trimmed V and J ends, which lost 0 bases and 5 bases, there was a span of 5 bases. The CDR3 DNA follows: TGTGCCAGTAGTATAGATCTTAATAATTCACCCCTCCACTTT. Protein product: CASSIDLNNSPLHF.

The chain combines TRBV4-1 with TRBJ2-2, with D maybe TRBD2 (6 bases). Germline V CDR1 and CDR2: MGHRA, YSYEKL. CDR3 length: 15 amino acids. V gave up 7 bases and J gave up 2 bases, with 14 bases separating them. The CDR3 DNA sequence: TGCGCCAGCACCTGGGAGGAGACCAACACCGGGGAGCTGTTTTTT. It encodes CASTWEETNTGELFF.

V gene TRBV5-5 combines with J gene TRBJ1-2; tentatively, D is TRBD1 (6 bases). Germline values: CDR1 SGHKS, CDR2 YYEKEE (reference sequence). This CDR3 has 17 residues. V was pared by 1 base and J by 1 base, with 17 bases between. CDR3 bases: TGTGCCAGCAGCTTGAGACAGGAGTCTCTTGATAACTATGGCTACACCTTC. The encoded protein is CASSLRQESLDNYGYTF. The variable domain in full, with the rest retrieved from reference TRBV5-5 and TRBJ1-2, is DAGVTQSPTHLIKTRGQQVTLRCSPISGHKSVSWYQQVLGQGPQFIFQYYEKEERGRGNFPDRFSARQFPNYSSELNVNALLLGDSALYLCASSLRQESLDNYGYTFGSGTRLTVV.

The V and J genes are TRBV2 and TRBJ1-2; D ambiguous. Germline CDR1 is SNHLY and CDR2 is FYNNEI. V gave up 2 bases and J gave up 5 bases, with 9 bases separating them. CDR3 length: 13 residues. This chain's CDR3 is CASSESSVYGYTF. The CDR3 DNA is TGTGCCAGCAGTGAAAGCTCAGTATATGGCTACACCTTC.

J is TRBJ2-5 and V is TRBV6-5; 9 bases agree with TRBD1. V trimming: 6 bases; J trimming: 5 bases; junction bases outside the gene matches: 10. Germline-derived CDR1 and CDR2 are MNHEY and SVGAGI. The CDR3 loop spans 15 amino acids. The CDR3 DNA reads TGTGCCAGCAGGCTTTCCGGGACAGGGAGGGAGACCCAGTACTTC. Translation gives CASRLSGTGRETQYF.

This clone has just a few counts. The chain joins TRBV2 to TRBJ1-2; 9 bases agree with TRBD1. The ends lost 8 bases at V and 8 bases at J; junction bases unmatched: 6. Germline CDR1 is SNHLY and CDR2 is FYNNEI. CDR3 length: 12 residues. CDR3 sequence reads: CASGGTGRGYTF. Here the CDR3 DNA reads TGTGCCAGCGGGGGGACAGGGAGAGGCTACACCTTC.

V is TRBV7-9 and J is TRBJ2-7, with unresolved D. CDR1 SEHNR and CDR2 FQNEAQ come from the germline V gene (reference sequence). This CDR3 has 12 residues. The germline V and J ends were trimmed by 3 bases and 4 bases, with 7 bases remaining between them. The CDR3 loop reads CASSLHKYEQYF. CDR3 DNA sequence: TGTGCCAGCAGCTTGCACAAGTACGAGCAGTACTTC.

This clone was picked up a small number of times. This chain joins TRBV7-9 and TRBJ2-2; TRBD1 matches 8 bases. Germline CDR1 and CDR2: SEHNR and FQNEAQ (reference sequence). This CDR3 is 15 amino acids long. After removal of 5 bases from V and 1 base from J, the junction contained 3 bases not matched to a gene. The CDR3 loop is CASSRDRRNTGELFF. In DNA form, the CDR3 reads TGTGCCAGCAGCCGGGACAGGAGGAACACCGGGGAGCTGTTTTTT.

This clone was counted a single time. The chain combines TRBV5-1 with TRBJ2-1, with 7 bases fitting TRBD1. Germline lookup yields CDR1 SGHRS and CDR2 YFSETQ. J gave up 11 bases and V 4 bases, and 9 bases lay outside the gene matches. This CDR3 is built from 13 residues. CDR3 residues: CASSAGTANQQFF. CDR3 bases: TGCGCCAGCAGCGCCGGGACAGCAAATCAGCAGTTCTTC.

The V and J genes are TRBV6-5 and TRBJ2-1; perhaps TRBD2 as D (6 bases). The germline gives CDR1 MNHEY, CDR2 SVGAGI. Trimming left V 6 bases short and J 4 bases short, with 10 bases between. CDR3 length equals 13 residues. The CDR3 is CASSLGLYNEQFF. DNA for the CDR3: TGTGCCAGCAGCCTCGGACTATACAATGAGCAGTTCTTC.

A note on this clone: Other DNA sequences in this sample translate to the same CDR3. V usage is TRBV5-6 and J usage is TRBJ2-7, with D unclear. CDR1 is SGHDT, CDR2 YYEEEE, per germline. The CDR3 has 12 residues. V dropped 1 base and J dropped 0 bases, with 2 bases sitting between them. The CDR3 coding sequence is TGTGCCAGCAGCTTGAGCTCCTACGAGCAGTACTTC. As protein: CASSLSSYEQYF.

This clone was detected only once. The V gene is TRBV30, the J gene TRBJ1-6; D remains unclear. CDR3 length: 12 amino acids. From germline, CDR1 is GTSNPN and CDR2 SVGIG (reference sequence). Trimming removed 1 base from V and 5 bases from J, with 3 bases in between. DNA for the CDR3: TGTGCCTGGAGTGGAGATAATTCACCCCTCCACTTT. The encoded protein is CAWSGDNSPLHF.

V usage is TRBV11-2 and J usage is TRBJ2-2; D remains ambiguous. Germline CDR1 reads SGHAT; CDR2 reads FQNNGV. Trimming cost V 4 bases and J 4 bases, with 19 bases left between them. The CDR3 is made up of 17 amino acids. CDR3 DNA sequence: TGTGCCAGCAGCTCCCCCCGAGGTGGTCGTGGCACCGGGGAGCTGTTTTTT. Its protein product is CASSSPRGGRGTGELFF.

This clone was counted a few times. The chain combines TRBV19 with TRBJ2-3; D tentatively fits TRBD1 or TRBD2 (6 bases each). V was shortened by 9 bases and J by 4 bases, with 17 bases between the two germline ends. The CDR3 has 14 residues. Germline CDR1 and CDR2: LNHDA and SQIVND (reference sequence). CDR3 protein: CASSEGGSADTQYF. In DNA, the CDR3 is TGTGCCAGCTCTGAAGGGGGGTCCGCAGATACGCAGTATTTT.

The CDR3 sequence is CASRRNRDSSYEQYF. As DNA, the CDR3 is TGTGCCAGCAGGCGGAATAGGGACTCTTCCTACGAGCAGTACTTC. The chain couples TRBV6-5 to TRBJ2-7, with D maybe TRBD2 (6 bases). Trimming took 6 bases from V and 1 from J, leaving 16 bases between them. CDR3 length: 15 amino acids. The germline gives CDR1 MNHEY, CDR2 SVGAGI.

V usage is TRBV4-1 and J usage is TRBJ2-3; a possible D gene is TRBD2 (6 bases). The V gene's germline CDR1 is MGHRA and CDR2 YSYEKL. CDR3 size: 17 residues. The V and J ends lost 2 bases and 2 bases respectively, with 17 bases between them. Here the CDR3 DNA reads TGCGCCAGCAGCCAATCACCGGTAGGAGGGGTCACAGATACGCAGTATTTT. Translation gives CASSQSPVGGVTDTQYF.

The rearrangement links TRBV2 to TRBJ2-2; TRBD2 aligns across 14 bases. The CDR3 consists of 20 residues. CDR1 and CDR2 from the germline V gene are SNHLY and FYNNEI. With V trimmed by 2 bases and J by 1 base, 9 bases remained unmatched. In DNA form, the CDR3 reads TGTGCCAGCAGTGAATTGAGACTAGCGGGAGGGACAAGGAACACCGGGGAGCTGTTTTTT. Amino acid sequence: CASSELRLAGGTRNTGELFF.

This clone was detected once. V and J are TRBV30 and TRBJ1-2, with 8 bases lining up with TRBD1. The germline V gene encodes CDR1 GTSNPN and CDR2 SVGIG (reference sequence). The CDR3 extends over 16 amino acids. The junction had 8 bases not matched to a gene; V was cut back by 2 bases and J by 0 bases. The CDR3 loop is CAWSFPETGANYGYTF. Written as DNA, the CDR3 is TGTGCCTGGAGTTTCCCCGAGACAGGGGCTAACTATGGCTACACCTTC. Variable domain in full (rest from reference TRBV30 and TRBJ1-2): SQTIHQWPATLVQPVGSPLSLECTVEGTSNPNLYWYRQAAGRGLQLLFYSVGIGQISSEVPQNLSASRPQDRQFILSSKKLLLSDSGFYLCAWSFPETGANYGYTFGSGTRLTVV.

This clone was recorded a few times. The chain has TRBV19 and TRBJ1-5, with D unresolved. In germline, CDR1 is LNHDA, CDR2 SQIVND (reference sequence). Between the trimmed V and J ends, which lost 7 bases and 1 base, there was a span of 11 bases. This CDR3 spans 14 amino acids. CDR3: CASKWGVSNQPQHF. CDR3 DNA sequence: TGTGCCAGTAAGTGGGGTGTAAGCAATCAGCCCCAGCATTTT.